A selection of T cell receptor beta chains follows, all from one sample in a study. A single record per CDR3 protein comes from TCRdb applying MiXCR to the 5' RACE reads. In the table there are approximately 40,000 distinct CDR3 sequences, 20% to 25% of which are singletons. Sequenced input: Tregs sorted from blood. These receptors were collected from a female donor with breast cancer. Each CDR3 is given with its conserved first and last residue. A D gene is named only where the DNA matches it firmly. A clone size is listed for some rows: how often the clone was seen (once, few, many), or a class if it is expanded.

j_call v_call d_call clone_size cdr3_nt cdr3_aa
TRBJ1-2 TRBV5-1 TRBD1 few TGCGCCAGCAGCTTGGAACAGGGGTCGGATGGCTACACCTTC CASSLEQGSDGYTF
TRBJ2-7 TRBV28 NA many TGTGCCAGCAGCGGCACGGACTATTTTCCGGAGCAGTACTTC CASSGTDYFPEQYF
TRBJ2-7 TRBV4-2 NA few TGTGCCAGCAGCCAAGATCCTGCTAGCGATTCCTACGAGCAGTACTTC CASSQDPASDSYEQYF
TRBJ2-2 TRBV10-1 NA NA TGCGCCAGCAGTGCTTTGGACTCCAAGAACACCGGGGAGCTGTTTTTT CASSALDSKNTGELFF
TRBJ2-1 TRBV7-9 NA NA TGTGCCAGCGGCAATGATGGGGTCTACAATGAGCAGTTCTTC CASGNDGVYNEQFF
TRBJ2-3 TRBV5-1 NA NA TGCGCCAGCAGCTTGGAAATGTTGGATACGCAGTATTTT CASSLEMLDTQYF
TRBJ1-2 TRBV29-1 NA few TGCAGCGTTCGGGGAGGGGAAGTCTATGGCTACACCTTC CSVRGGEVYGYTF
TRBJ1-2 TRBV29-1 TRBD1 NA TGCAGCGTCGTGGGACAGGGTATGGGCTATGGCTACACCTTC CSVVGQGMGYGYTF
TRBJ2-1 TRBV24-1 NA NA TGTGCCACCAGTGAGGGGGGTTACAATGAGCAGTTCTTC CATSEGGYNEQFF
TRBJ1-1 TRBV7-9 NA few TGTGCCAGCAGCTTAGCCGACAGTGACGCTTTCTTT CASSLADSDAFF
TRBJ2-5 TRBV11-2 TRBD1 NA TGTGCCAGCAGCCCCGCATCCCGGGACAGGGGGTGGGAGACCCAGTACTTC CASSPASRDRGWETQYF
TRBJ1-5 TRBV20-1 NA many TGCAGTGCTAGAGATATATCGGGGAGGCCCCAGCATTTT CSARDISGRPQHF
TRBJ2-5 TRBV20-1 TRBD2 NA TGCAGTGCTAGAGAAGGACTAGCTACAGAGACCCAGTACTTC CSAREGLATETQYF
TRBJ2-6 TRBV7-3 NA few TGTGCCAGCAGCCCTAACGGAGGGGACCCTTCTGGGGCCAACGTCCTGACTTTC CASSPNGGDPSGANVLTF
TRBJ2-5 TRBV12-3/TRBV12-4 NA many TGTGCCAGCAGTTTTAGCGGACAAGAGACCCAGTACTTC CASSFSGQETQYF